This is a list of T cell receptor beta chains from one sample in a study of cytomegalovirus exposure and HLA in healthy donors. Measured with immunoSEQ multiplex PCR; TCRdb has only the in-frame clones, and not every one. The sample consists of approximately 260,000 clones, 84% of them appearing once. The specimen sequenced was PBMCs. These TCRs come from a woman in her 40s in good health and CMV-seropositive. The CDR3 runs from the conserved cysteine through the conserved F or W. D genes are given only for firm matches. Clone sizes are given selectively: once, few, many, or a class where the clone is expanded.

clone size,J gene,V gene,D gene,CDR3 DNA,CDR3 protein
.,TRBJ1-5,TRBV4-2,TRBD1,TGTGCCAGCAGCTTACGGACAGGATCATATAGCAATCAGCCCCAGCATTTT,CASSLRTGSYSNQPQHF
.,TRBJ1-1,TRBV11-1,TRBD1,TGTGCCAGCAGCCCTACAGGGGGCTGGACTGAAGCTTTCTTT,CASSPTGGWTEAFF
.,TRBJ2-4,TRBV4-3,TRBD1,TGCGCCAGCAGCTCGGGGACAGGCAAAAACATTCAGTACTTC,CASSSGTGKNIQYF
.,TRBJ2-2,TRBV14,.,TGTGCCAGCAGCCACACGGCCCCGGGACACTCGGACGGGGAGCTGTTTTTT,CASSHTAPGHSDGELFF
.,TRBJ2-1,TRBV5-1,.,TGCGCCAGCAGCTTGGGCGCAGGCTACAATGAGCAGTTCTTC,CASSLGAGYNEQFF
.,TRBJ2-7,TRBV4-3,.,TGCGCCAGCAGCCACAGGATAACCTACGAGCAGTACTTC,CASSHRITYEQYF
.,TRBJ2-1,TRBV19,TRBD1,TGTGCCAGTAGTTTGTTAGGACAGGGTATGAATGAGCAGTTCTTC,CASSLLGQGMNEQFF
.,TRBJ2-1,TRBV5-5,.,TGTGCCAGCAGCCCCCGGGCGGAGGGGAATGAGCAGTTCTTC,CASSPRAEGNEQFF
.,TRBJ1-5,TRBV30,.,TGTGCCTGGAGTCCCGCCAGCGGCAATCAGCCCCAGCATTTT,CAWSPASGNQPQHF
few,TRBJ1-1,TRBV27,.,TGTGCCAGCAGTCCCGGGACACGTACTGGCAAAGCTTTCTTT,CASSPGTRTGKAFF
.,TRBJ2-1,TRBV11-2,TRBD2,TGTGCCAGCAGGACTAGCGGGAATGAGCAGTTCTTC,CASRTSGNEQFF
.,TRBJ2-3,TRBV28,TRBD2,TGTGCCAGCAGTTTGGGGGGGAGCACAGATACGCAGTATTTT,CASSLGGSTDTQYF
.,TRBJ1-2,TRBV28,.,TGTGCCAGCAGTTTATTCCCTGGCGGGTATGGCTACACCTTC,CASSLFPGGYGYTF
.,TRBJ2-2,TRBV2,TRBD2,TGTGCCAGCAGTGCCCTAGCGGGAGTCCCCGGGGAGCTGTTTTTT,CASSALAGVPGELFF
few,TRBJ2-1,TRBV2,TRBD2,TGTGCCAGCAGAGCTAGCGGGGCCAATGAGCAGTTCTTC,CASRASGANEQFF
.,TRBJ1-6,TRBV7-2,.,TGTGCCAGCAGCTGGGGGGGCGATAATTCACCCCTCCACTTT,CASSWGGDNSPLHF
.,TRBJ2-2,TRBV28,.,TGTGCCAGCAGTTTATTAGGTAGCAACACCGGGGAGCTGTTTTTT,CASSLLGSNTGELFF
.,TRBJ1-2,TRBV6-6,TRBD1,TGTGCCAGCAGTTATTCCCCGGGACAGGGTACAGGCTACACCTTC,CASSYSPGQGTGYTF
.,TRBJ2-5,TRBV5-5,TRBD2,TGTGCCAGCAGCTTGGGGGGGGGAGGGACCCAGTACTTC,CASSLGGGGTQYF